This T cell receptor beta chain was documented in a study of blood T cell repertoires in COVID-19. This CDR3 has 14 amino acids. The germline V gene encodes CDR1 SGHNT and CDR2 YYREEE (reference sequence). Trimming removed 1 base at V and 5 bases at J, with 12 bases between. Libraries were prepared by immunoSEQ multiplex PCR; TCRdb keeps only in-frame clonotypes and omits some of them. The data show some 250,000 clones, around nine tenths seen once. Sequencing was carried out using peripheral blood. The chain recombines TRBV5-4 with TRBJ1-1; D unresolved. This sequence was found in a woman in her 70s with active or convalescent COVID-19. The chain's CDR3 is CASSLRVLKTEAFF. The CDR3 DNA sequence: TGTGCCAGCAGCTTGCGGGTACTAAAAACTGAAGCTTTCTTT.